The 11 T cell receptor beta chains reported below all come from one sample, sequenced in a study of T cells after yellow fever vaccination. Each CDR3 protein is one row after TCRdb ran MiXCR on the 5' RACE reads. The data show some 350,000 distinct CDR3 sequences, roughly 6.1% seen once. This material consisted of PBMCs, taken 5 days after the yellow fever booster vaccination. These receptors all come from a young man who received the YFV17D yellow fever vaccine.

The rearrangement joins TRBV7-2 to TRBJ2-7; a weak D match, TRBD1 (6 bases). CDR1 is SGHTA, CDR2 FQGNSA, per germline. The CDR3 extends over 16 amino acids. Trimming took 5 bases from V and 2 from J, leaving 19 bases between them. In DNA, the CDR3 is TGTGCCAGCAGCCAACGTCGTGGGGGCATCACCTACGAGCAGTACTTC. Residues: CASSQRRGGITYEQYF.

This clonotype was counted between two and nine times. The chain couples TRBV12-1 to TRBJ2-1; the table's D call, TRBD2, was not checked against the DNA. TRBV12-1 is labeled a pseudogene. The length of the CDR3 is 18 residues. The CDR3 DNA reads TGTGCCAGCAGCTTTGTAGCGGGAGGCCCGAGCTCCTACAATGAGCAGTTCTTC. This translates into CASSFVAGGPSSYNEQFF.

This clonotype was seen many times. The V gene is TRBV5-1, the J gene TRBJ2-3, with D perhaps matching TRBD2 (5 bases). V was trimmed by 4 bases and J by 0 bases, leaving 9 bases between them. Germline CDR1 and CDR2: SGHRS and YFSETQ. The length of the CDR3 is 14 residues. The CDR3 nucleotides are TGCGCCAGCAGCGCGGGCCTGAGCACAGATACGCAGTATTTT. It codes for CASSAGLSTDTQYF.

The CDR3 protein is CASSPRGLAGVGANVLTF. The CDR3 coding sequence is TGTGCCAGCTCACCAAGGGGACTAGCGGGAGTCGGGGCCAACGTCCTGACTTTC. The genes are TRBV18 and TRBJ2-6, with 14 bases matching TRBD2. Germline V gives CDR1 KGHSH, CDR2 LQKENI. This CDR3 comprises 18 residues. With V trimmed by 2 bases and J by 4 bases, 4 bases remained unmatched.

The chain couples TRBV20-1 to TRBJ2-3; D possibly corresponds to TRBD1 (6 bases). The V gene's germline CDR1 is DFQATT and CDR2 SNEGSKA (reference sequence). The CDR3 length is 15 residues. Between the trimmed V and J ends, which lost 6 bases and 5 bases, there was a span of 21 bases. CDR3 in DNA: TGCAGTGCCCAACCCGGCCCTTCACAGGGAGATACGCAGTATTTT. It yields the protein CSAQPGPSQGDTQYF.

There are many counts of this clonotype. The gene calls are TRBV19 and TRBJ2-2, with D uncertain. There are 11 residues in the CDR3. V lost 8 bases and J lost 6, with 7 bases in between. Germline V gives CDR1 LNHDA, CDR2 SQIVND (reference sequence). CDR3 protein: CASLGAGELFF. CDR3 bases: TGTGCCAGTTTAGGCGCCGGGGAGCTGTTTTTT.

This clonotype was recorded at least ten times. The chain combines TRBV4-3 with TRBJ1-4, with D perhaps TRBD1 (6 bases). Trimming cost V 0 bases and J 4 bases, with 12 bases left between them. This CDR3 comprises 16 residues. The germline gives CDR1 LGHNA, CDR2 YSLEER. CDR3 sequence (DNA): TGCGCCAGCAGCCAAGATTTGGGGGCTGGTAATGAAAAACTGTTTTTT. Amino acids: CASSQDLGAGNEKLFF.

This clonotype was seen at least ten times. This rearrangement joins TRBV20-1 to TRBJ2-7, with D hard to call. This CDR3 is 12 amino acids long. V was trimmed by 6 bases and J by 0 bases, leaving 9 bases between them. Looked up from germline, CDR1 is DFQATT and CDR2 is SNEGSKA (reference sequence). CDR3 bases: TGCAGTGCGATCGCAGACTCCTACGAGCAGTACTTC. It encodes CSAIADSYEQYF.

This clonotype has a handful of counts. J is TRBJ2-2 and V is TRBV12-3 or TRBV12-4; D is ambiguous. V lost 3 bases and J 6 bases, leaving 17 bases between the germline ends. The length of the CDR3 is 16 residues. CDR3 in amino acids: CASSFQMGDLPGELFF. The CDR3 region has the DNA TGTGCCAGCAGTTTTCAGATGGGTGACTTACCCGGGGAGCTGTTTTTT.

This clonotype was seen more than once but under ten times. J is TRBJ2-5 and V is TRBV18; D unclear. CDR1 is KGHSH, CDR2 LQKENI, per germline. This CDR3 region has 13 residues. The germline V and J ends were trimmed by 3 bases and 0 bases, with 5 bases remaining between them. CDR3 in amino acids: CASSPYNQETQYF. The DNA for the CDR3 is TGTGCCAGCTCACCGTACAACCAAGAGACCCAGTACTTC.

This clonotype appeared many times. The chain joins TRBV20-1 to TRBJ2-5; possibly TRBD2 for D (7 bases). The V end lost 8 bases, the J end lost 3 bases, and 19 bases lay between the germline ends. The CDR3 sequence is 14 residues long. Per germline, CDR1 DFQATT and CDR2 SNEGSKA (reference sequence). The CDR3 DNA reads as TGCAGTCCGTCACGGGGGGCTAGCAAAGAGACCCAGTACTTC. This sequence encodes CSPSRGASKETQYF.